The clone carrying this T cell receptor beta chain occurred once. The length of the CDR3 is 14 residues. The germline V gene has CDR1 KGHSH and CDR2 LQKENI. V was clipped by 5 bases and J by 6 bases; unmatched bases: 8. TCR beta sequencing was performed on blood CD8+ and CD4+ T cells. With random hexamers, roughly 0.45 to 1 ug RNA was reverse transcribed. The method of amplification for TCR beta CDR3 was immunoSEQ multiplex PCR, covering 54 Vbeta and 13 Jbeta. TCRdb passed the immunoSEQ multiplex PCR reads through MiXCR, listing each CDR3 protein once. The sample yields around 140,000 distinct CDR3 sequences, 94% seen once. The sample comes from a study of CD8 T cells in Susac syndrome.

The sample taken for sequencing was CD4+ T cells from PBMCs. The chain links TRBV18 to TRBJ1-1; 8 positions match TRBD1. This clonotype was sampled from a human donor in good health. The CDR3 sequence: CASSTTGTGPEAFF. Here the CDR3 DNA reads TGTGCCAGCTCAACCACCGGGACAGGACCTGAAGCTTTCTTT.